The 25 T cell receptor beta chains reported below all come from one sample, sequenced in a study of T cells expressing NK-cell markers. TCRdb re-called the 5' RACE reads; every CDR3 protein appears as one record, without DNA. Its table records a few hundred thousand distinct CDR3 sequences. What was sequenced was blood T cells: a sorted CD56 or NKG2C T cell subset, CD4+ or CD8+ T cells, or bulk PBMC T cells (not recorded which). These receptors all come from a man between 18 and 35 years old in good health.

The genes are TRBV5-6 and TRBJ2-3; there is no DNA to check the TCRdb D call of TRBD2. The CDR3 runs 14 residues. Germline CDR1 SGHDT, CDR2 YYEEEE. CDR3 in amino acids: CASSPIGGADTQYF. Variable domain in full (rest from reference TRBV5-6 and TRBJ2-3): DAGVTQSPTHLIKTRGQQVTLRCSPKSGHDTVSWYQQALGQGPQFIFQYYEEEERQRGNFPDRFSGHQFPNYSSELNVNALLLGDSALYLCASSPIGGADTQYFGPGTRLTVL.

The rearrangement joins TRBV4-3 to TRBJ1-2. Germline V gene data show CDR1 as LGHNA and CDR2 as YSLEER. This CDR3 is 13 amino acids long. CDR3 loop: CASSQEGFSGYTF.

The chain recombines TRBV5-1 with TRBJ1-2. In germline, CDR1 is SGHRS, CDR2 YFSETQ. This CDR3 has 15 residues. CDR3 in amino acids: CASSLGRRSMGGYTF.

The V gene is TRBV12-3 or TRBV12-4, the J gene TRBJ2-2. The CDR3 is 13 residues long. CDR3 sequence: CASSPTVVRELFF.

The chain is built from TRBV20-1 and TRBJ2-4; TCRdb indicates TRBD1, and absent DNA this call remains unverified. Germline CDR1 reads DFQATT; CDR2 reads SNEGSKA (reference sequence). The CDR3 has 12 residues. The CDR3 sequence: CSAVGQGDIQYF.

The chain recombines TRBV12-3 or TRBV12-4 with TRBJ2-7. The CDR3 totals 16 residues. The CDR3 sequence: CASSLGVWESSYEQYF.

The CDR3 loop reads CASSQGDSGGADTQYF. The chain links TRBV4-3 to TRBJ2-3; without DNA, the TCRdb call of TRBD2 cannot be checked. The CDR3 covers 16 residues. Looked up from germline, CDR1 is LGHNA and CDR2 is YSLEER.

The V call is TRBV20-1, the J call TRBJ1-4. This CDR3 comprises 14 residues. Germline assignment: CDR1 DFQATT and CDR2 SNEGSKA (reference sequence). CDR3 protein: CSARVGSGGEKLFF.

This chain connects TRBV20-1 to TRBJ1-5; TCRdb calls TRBD1, which cannot be checked without DNA. The germline V gene encodes CDR1 DFQATT and CDR2 SNEGSKA (reference sequence). There are 17 residues in the CDR3. The CDR3 reads CSARHPGTQASNQPQHF.

V gene TRBV6-5 combines with J gene TRBJ2-5; TCRdb's D gene call, TRBD1, goes unchecked for lack of DNA. Germline loops: CDR1 MNHEY, CDR2 SVGAGI. CDR3 length: 13 amino acids. The CDR3: CASSYGQGGTQYF.

Here the CDR3 reads CASSLGELTVGQQYF. V is TRBV28 and J is TRBJ2-7; no DNA is available, so the TRBD1 call from TCRdb remains unchecked. Germline values: CDR1 MDHEN, CDR2 SYDVKM. The CDR3 is made up of 15 amino acids.

The chain joins TRBV9 to TRBJ2-7. The germline gives CDR1 SGDLS, CDR2 YYNGEE. The CDR3 length is 15 residues. The CDR3 reads CASSTTDGSSYEQYF.

This rearrangement joins TRBV3-1 to TRBJ2-1; TCRdb lists TRBD2, though no DNA is available to test this call. Germline CDR1 is LGHDT and CDR2 is YNNKEL (reference sequence). This CDR3 is built from 12 residues. CDR3 sequence: CASSQEWREQFF.

V usage is TRBV20-1 and J usage is TRBJ2-3; TCRdb picks TRBD2, but there is no DNA to check that call. The CDR3 extends over 18 amino acids. Looked up from germline, CDR1 is DFQATT and CDR2 is SNEGSKA (reference sequence). CDR3 loop: CSARLPRLAGGSTDTQYF.

The chain is built from TRBV5-6 and TRBJ2-5; there is no DNA to check the TCRdb D call of TRBD1. The CDR3 loop spans 15 amino acids. Germline CDR1 SGHDT, CDR2 YYEEEE. The CDR3: CASSLLGRGPETQYF.

The rearrangement uses TRBV18 and TRBJ1-3. This CDR3 has 13 amino acids. Germline V gene data show CDR1 as KGHSH and CDR2 as LQKENI. The CDR3 here is CASSPPGGNTIYF.

The V gene is TRBV12-3 or TRBV12-4, the J gene TRBJ1-1; the D call of TRBD1 rests on TCRdb alone, since no DNA is present to check it. This CDR3 is built from 14 residues. This chain's CDR3 is CASSFQGGNTEAFF.

The rearrangement links TRBV28 to TRBJ1-5; TCRdb returns TRBD1, unconfirmable since there is no DNA. Germline V gene sequence: CDR1 MDHEN, CDR2 SYDVKM. The CDR3 loop spans 17 amino acids. This CDR3 reads CASSPQGPTGEGQPQHF.

The chain combines TRBV7-2 with TRBJ2-1; without DNA, the TCRdb call of TRBD2 cannot be checked. The CDR3 extends over 15 amino acids. The V gene's germline CDR1 is SGHTA and CDR2 FQGNSA. The CDR3 protein is CASSLAGGRLNEQFF.

The CDR3 region is CASSLSTGDQPQHF. The rearrangement links TRBV5-1 to TRBJ1-5; TCRdb calls TRBD1, which cannot be checked without DNA. CDR1 and CDR2 from the germline V gene are SGHRS and YFSETQ. The CDR3 loop spans 14 amino acids. Using reference TRBV5-1 and TRBJ1-5 for the parts outside the CDR3, the full variable domain is KAGVTQTPRYLIKTRGQQVTLSCSPISGHRSVSWYQQTPGQGLQFLFEYFSETQRNKGNFPGRFSGRQFSNSRSEMNVSTLELGDSALYLCASSLSTGDQPQHFGDGTRLSIL.

V and J are TRBV20-1 and TRBJ2-1; TCRdb picks TRBD1, but there is no DNA to check that call. CDR3 size: 18 residues. Germline lookup yields CDR1 DFQATT and CDR2 SNEGSKA (reference sequence). The CDR3 sequence is CSPQGPNPGTGGANEQFF.

The rearrangement joins TRBV20-1 to TRBJ2-2; TCRdb designates TRBD2, a call that cannot be tested without DNA. There are 12 residues in the CDR3. Germline V gene sequence: CDR1 DFQATT, CDR2 SNEGSKA (reference sequence). CDR3 in amino acids: CSGLASTGELFF.

J is TRBJ2-5 and V is TRBV7-6; checking the TCRdb D call of TRBD2 is not possible without DNA. Germline assignment: CDR1 SGHVS and CDR2 FNYEAQ. This CDR3 has 14 residues. The CDR3 here is CASSLVGLRETQYF.

This sequence joins TRBV5-1 and TRBJ1-1; absent DNA, TCRdb's TRBD1 call cannot be checked. This CDR3 comprises 16 residues. Germline assignment: CDR1 SGHRS and CDR2 YFSETQ. The CDR3 sequence: CASSFGPGQTNTEAFF.

The V gene is TRBV15, the J gene TRBJ2-3; TCRdb reports TRBD2, a call that lacks DNA to check it against. This CDR3 is built from 16 residues. Germline V gene data show CDR1 as LNHNV and CDR2 as YYDKDF (reference sequence). CDR3 in amino acids: CATSSAGTSGTDTQYF.